Listed below are T cell receptor beta chains from one sample, sequenced in a study of cytomegalovirus exposure and HLA in healthy donors. TCRdb's table, derived via immunoSEQ multiplex PCR, lists solely in-frame clones and lacks some. The table shows 150,000 to 180,000 clones, with around three quarters occurring only once. Source material: PBMCs. These receptors were collected from a woman in her forties in good health and CMV-seronegative. CDR3s include the opening cysteine and the closing phenylalanine or tryptophan. The order of the fields is J gene, CDR3 length, V gene, CDR3 protein.

J: TRBJ1-2
length: 15
V: TRBV6-1
CDR3: CASSELQGYTKGYTF

J: TRBJ2-5
length: 13
V: TRBV5-5
CDR3: CASSSMELETQYF

J: TRBJ1-1
length: 14
V: TRBV27
CDR3: CASSLAAGSSEAFF

J: TRBJ2-1
length: 14
V: TRBV5-1
CDR3: CASSWRDSYNEQFF

J: TRBJ2-3
length: 17
V: TRBV7-9
CDR3: CASSLNRAGPSTDTQYF

J: TRBJ1-6
length: 17
V: TRBV28
CDR3: CASSFIAGRGRMTPLHF

J: TRBJ1-1
length: 15
V: TRBV9
CDR3: CASSVRALRWTEAFF

J: TRBJ2-5
length: 17
V: TRBV7-6
CDR3: CASSRTGQPGAQETQYF

J: TRBJ2-1
length: 15
V: TRBV5-1
CDR3: CASSLGVLGVNEQFF

J: TRBJ2-7
length: 15
V: TRBV6-5
CDR3: CASSPDRVAGYEQYF

J: TRBJ1-3
length: 16
V: TRBV28
CDR3: CASSLPGQGFGNTIYF

J: TRBJ2-2
length: 15
V: TRBV5-5
CDR3: CASSLSGAETGELFF

J: TRBJ1-2
length: 12
V: TRBV7-9
CDR3: CASSLTGGGYTF

J: TRBJ2-7
length: 13
V: TRBV18
CDR3: CASSPPTAYEQYF

J: TRBJ1-4
length: 15
V: TRBV28
CDR3: CASRAVKAGEEKLFF

J: TRBJ1-2
length: 13
V: TRBV6-6
CDR3: CASRLQVLGSYTF

J: TRBJ1-3
length: 16
V: TRBV15
CDR3: CATSRDGVGGGNTIYF

J: TRBJ1-1
length: 14
V: TRBV7-8
CDR3: CASSLPGQGRGAFF

J: TRBJ2-7
length: 13
V: TRBV5-8
CDR3: CASSSHPGYEQYF

J: TRBJ2-1
length: 16
V: TRBV5-4
CDR3: CASSHPGGVSYNEQFF

J: TRBJ2-7
length: 13
V: TRBV7-6
CDR3: CASSPGGPYEQYF

J: TRBJ2-1
length: 14
V: TRBV5-1
CDR3: CASSLLRQGGEQFF

J: TRBJ2-7
length: 17
V: TRBV7-8
CDR3: CASSLAIQRGGRNEQYF

J: TRBJ1-1
length: 13
V: TRBV6-1
CDR3: CAHATGVNTEAFF

J: TRBJ1-1
length: 14
V: TRBV6-5
CDR3: CASSTGGMNTEAFF

J: TRBJ1-2
length: 15
V: TRBV28
CDR3: CASSFLTEKIYGYTF

J: TRBJ1-1
length: 11
V: TRBV11-3
CDR3: CASSSRGEAFF

J: TRBJ1-1
length: 13
V: TRBV14
CDR3: CASSPPGNTEAFF

J: TRBJ2-6
length: 20
V: TRBV5-4
CDR3: CASSLGTGGRPPSGANVLTF

J: TRBJ1-5
length: 14
V: TRBV7-9
CDR3: CASSLNEGVGPQHF

J: TRBJ1-3
length: 18
V: TRBV5-8
CDR3: CASSPSRDRVRLGNTIYF

J: TRBJ2-7
length: 13
V: TRBV7-2
CDR3: CASSIGQGWEQYF

J: TRBJ2-1
length: 17
V: TRBV1
CDR3: CTSSHPAARETYNEQFF

J: TRBJ1-1
length: 12
V: TRBV10-3
CDR3: CAISERVTEAFF

J: TRBJ2-2
length: 15
V: TRBV6-5
CDR3: CASSYTGGVAGELFF

J: TRBJ2-7
length: 15
V: TRBV5-6
CDR3: CASSHPRNRGTEQYF

J: TRBJ2-1
length: 13
V: TRBV11-2
CDR3: CASSPVDREKKFF

J: TRBJ1-1
length: 16
V: TRBV13
CDR3: CASSPRVGQGLSEAFF

J: TRBJ1-1
length: 14
V: TRBV7-8
CDR3: CASSLGTDNTEAFF

J: TRBJ1-1
length: 14
V: TRBV30
CDR3: CAWSGGQGNTEAFF

J: TRBJ1-1
length: 12
V: TRBV7-9
CDR3: CASSLGRNQAFF

J: TRBJ1-2
length: 14
V: TRBV15
CDR3: CATSRGDRGLGYTF

J: TRBJ1-1
length: 12
V: TRBV7-9
CDR3: CSSSPRDTEAFF

J: TRBJ1-2
length: 13
V: TRBV29-1
CDR3: CSVDRLQGDGYTF

J: TRBJ2-7
length: 15
V: TRBV5-1
CDR3: CASSFAGGGSYEQYF

J: TRBJ2-7
length: 16
V: TRBV4-1
CDR3: CASSQVGTSGSYEQYF

J: TRBJ2-3
length: 17
V: TRBV5-1
CDR3: CASSLWAAGLGTDTQYF

J: TRBJ2-2
length: 16
V: TRBV7-2
CDR3: CASSLGPGTSTGELFF

J: TRBJ2-1
length: 14
V: TRBV19
CDR3: CASSTRDRYNEQFF

J: TRBJ1-2
length: 15
V: TRBV30
CDR3: CAWSGQGAQTYGYTF

J: TRBJ1-2
length: 15
V: TRBV28
CDR3: CASSLEDRAQGGYTF

J: TRBJ1-5
length: 14
V: TRBV19
CDR3: CASSQDRGGQPQHF

J: TRBJ2-7
length: 16
V: TRBV27
CDR3: CASRSTTSSRAYEQYF